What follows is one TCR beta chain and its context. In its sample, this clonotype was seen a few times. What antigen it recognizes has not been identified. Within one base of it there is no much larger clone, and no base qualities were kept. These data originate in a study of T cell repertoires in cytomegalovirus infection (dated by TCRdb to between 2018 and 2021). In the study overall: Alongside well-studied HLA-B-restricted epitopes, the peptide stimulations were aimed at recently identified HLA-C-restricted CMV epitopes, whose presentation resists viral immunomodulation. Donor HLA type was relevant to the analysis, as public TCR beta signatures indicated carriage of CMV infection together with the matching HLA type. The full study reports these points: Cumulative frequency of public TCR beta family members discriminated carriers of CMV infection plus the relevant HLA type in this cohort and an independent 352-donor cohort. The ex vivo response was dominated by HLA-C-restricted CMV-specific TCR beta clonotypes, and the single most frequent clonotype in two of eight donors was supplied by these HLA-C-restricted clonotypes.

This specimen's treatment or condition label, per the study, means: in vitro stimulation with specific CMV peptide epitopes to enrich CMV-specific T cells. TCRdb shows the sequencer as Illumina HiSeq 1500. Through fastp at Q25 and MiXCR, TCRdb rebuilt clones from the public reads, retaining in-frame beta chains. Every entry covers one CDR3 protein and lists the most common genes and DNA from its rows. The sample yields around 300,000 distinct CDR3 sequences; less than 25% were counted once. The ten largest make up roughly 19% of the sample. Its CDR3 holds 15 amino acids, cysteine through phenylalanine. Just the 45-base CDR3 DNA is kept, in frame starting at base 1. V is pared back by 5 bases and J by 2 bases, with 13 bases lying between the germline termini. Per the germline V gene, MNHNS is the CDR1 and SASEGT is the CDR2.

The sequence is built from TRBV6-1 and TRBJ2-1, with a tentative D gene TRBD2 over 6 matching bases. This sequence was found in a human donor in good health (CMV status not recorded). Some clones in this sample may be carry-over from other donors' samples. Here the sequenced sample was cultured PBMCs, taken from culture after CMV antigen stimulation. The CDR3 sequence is CASSNRLGTYNEQFF. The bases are TGTGCCAGCAGTAACCGACTAGGTACCTACAATGAGCAGTTCTTC.